This is a list of T cell receptor beta chains from one sample in a study of CD4+ T cells in melanoma. Using immunoSEQ multiplex PCR, the repertoire was profiled, and TCRdb retains in-frame clones only, with some absent. The sample includes approximately 14,000 clones, approximately 80% of them seen just once. Material: cells from a culture (not recorded whether cultured in vitro). The source is a human donor with melanoma. Both conserved end residues are part of each CDR3. Each record gives: CDR3 protein, V gene.

CASSFRSSGPTDTQYF | TRBV7-6
CASSPGSEVYGYTF | TRBV4-2
CASSASGASNQPQHF | TRBV6-1
CASSEKGGITGELFF | TRBV11-2
CASSEQASSGANVLTF | TRBV6-1
CASSHIGGGRETQYF | TRBV4-1
CASSSPGTGKETQYF | TRBV27
CATSRGSQWEDGYTF | TRBV15
CASSRSAEGTDTQYF | TRBV21-1
CASRRQGSTEAFF | TRBV2
CASSYGQGDSYNSPLHF | TRBV5-1
CASSLGSDTEAFF | TRBV19
CASSEIRDRGAFF | TRBV6-1
CASSQDSVPYEQYF | TRBV14
CASSPPGDTEAFF | TRBV18